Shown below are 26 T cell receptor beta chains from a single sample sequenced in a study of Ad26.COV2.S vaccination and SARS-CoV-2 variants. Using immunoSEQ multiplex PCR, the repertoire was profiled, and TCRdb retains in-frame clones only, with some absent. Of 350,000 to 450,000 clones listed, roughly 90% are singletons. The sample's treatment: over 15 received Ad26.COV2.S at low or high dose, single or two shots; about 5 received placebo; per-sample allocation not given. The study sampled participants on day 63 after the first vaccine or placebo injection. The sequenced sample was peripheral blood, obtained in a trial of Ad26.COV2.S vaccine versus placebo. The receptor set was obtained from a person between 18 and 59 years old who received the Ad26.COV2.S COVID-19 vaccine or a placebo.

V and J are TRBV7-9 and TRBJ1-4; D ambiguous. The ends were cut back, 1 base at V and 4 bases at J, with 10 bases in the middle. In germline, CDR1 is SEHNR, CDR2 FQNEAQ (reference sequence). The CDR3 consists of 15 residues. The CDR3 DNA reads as TGTGCCAGCAGCTTAGGGGCAGATATTAATGAAAAACTGTTTTTT. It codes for CASSLGADINEKLFF.

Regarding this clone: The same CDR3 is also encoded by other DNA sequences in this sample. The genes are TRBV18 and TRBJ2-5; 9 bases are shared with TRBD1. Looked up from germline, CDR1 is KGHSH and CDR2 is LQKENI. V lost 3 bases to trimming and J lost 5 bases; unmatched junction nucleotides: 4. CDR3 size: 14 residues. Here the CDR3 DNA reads TGTGCCAGCTCACCGGACAGGGGAGGGGAGACCCAGTACTTC. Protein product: CASSPDRGGETQYF.

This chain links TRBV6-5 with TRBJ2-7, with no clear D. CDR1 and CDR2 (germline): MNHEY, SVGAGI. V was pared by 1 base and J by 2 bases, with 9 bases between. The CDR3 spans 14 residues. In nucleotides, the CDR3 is TGTGCCAGCAGTTACTTTCGGGTCGCCTACGAGCAGTACTTC. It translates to CASSYFRVAYEQYF.

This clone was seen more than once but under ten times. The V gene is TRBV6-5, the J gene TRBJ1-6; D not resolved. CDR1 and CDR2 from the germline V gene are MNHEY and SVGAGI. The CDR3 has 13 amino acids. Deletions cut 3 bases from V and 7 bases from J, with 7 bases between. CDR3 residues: CASSYYKNSPLHF. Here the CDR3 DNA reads TGTGCCAGCAGTTATTACAAGAATTCACCCCTCCACTTT.

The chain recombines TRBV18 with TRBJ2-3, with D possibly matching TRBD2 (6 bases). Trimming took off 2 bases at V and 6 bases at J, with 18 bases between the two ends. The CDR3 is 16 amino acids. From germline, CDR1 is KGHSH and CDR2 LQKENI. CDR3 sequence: CASSPVLQGLPDTQYF. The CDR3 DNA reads TGTGCCAGCTCACCAGTTCTGCAGGGACTGCCGGATACGCAGTATTTT.

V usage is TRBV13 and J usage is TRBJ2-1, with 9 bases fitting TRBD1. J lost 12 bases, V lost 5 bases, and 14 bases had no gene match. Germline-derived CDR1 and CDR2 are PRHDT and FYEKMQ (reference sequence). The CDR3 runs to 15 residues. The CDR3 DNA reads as TGTGCCAGCAGCCCACCGGATAAACAGGGGGCTACGCAGTTCTTC. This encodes CASSPPDKQGATQFF. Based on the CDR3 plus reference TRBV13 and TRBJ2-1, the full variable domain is AAGVIQSPRHLIKEKRETATLKCYPIPRHDTVYWYQQGPGQDPQFLISFYEKMQSDKGSIPDRFSAQQFSDYHSELNMSSLELGDSALYFCASSPPDKQGATQFFGPGTRLTVL.

CDR3 loop: CASSEGIGGQDGYTF. DNA for the CDR3: TGTGCCAGCAGTGAAGGAATCGGGGGGCAGGATGGCTACACCTTC. The genes are TRBV6-1 and TRBJ1-2, with D tentatively TRBD1 (6 bases). This CDR3 region has 15 residues. The V gene lost 1 base and the J gene lost 6 bases, with 15 bases spanning the gap. Germline V gene lookup returns CDR1 MNHNS and CDR2 SASEGT.

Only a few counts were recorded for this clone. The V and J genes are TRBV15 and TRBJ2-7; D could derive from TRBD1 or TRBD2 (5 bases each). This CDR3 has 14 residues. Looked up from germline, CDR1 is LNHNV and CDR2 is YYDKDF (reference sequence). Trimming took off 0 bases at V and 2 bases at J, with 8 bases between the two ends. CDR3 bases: TGTGCCACCAGCAGAGATCGGGGCCCCTACGAGCAGTACTTC. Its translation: CATSRDRGPYEQYF.

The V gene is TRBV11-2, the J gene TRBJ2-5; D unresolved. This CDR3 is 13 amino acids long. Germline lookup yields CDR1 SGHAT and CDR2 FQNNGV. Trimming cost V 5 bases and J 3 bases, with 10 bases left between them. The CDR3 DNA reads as TGTGCCAGCAGCCGTAACATTAAAGAGACCCAGTACTTC. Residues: CASSRNIKETQYF.

The CDR3 sequence is CASSEQAVMYDNEQFF. DNA for the CDR3: TGTGCCAGCAGTGAACAGGCAGTCATGTATGACAATGAGCAGTTCTTC. The rearrangement joins TRBV6-1 to TRBJ2-1; D unresolved. This CDR3 is 16 amino acids long. V dropped 2 bases and J dropped 5 bases, with 16 bases sitting between them. Looked up from germline, CDR1 is MNHNS and CDR2 is SASEGT.

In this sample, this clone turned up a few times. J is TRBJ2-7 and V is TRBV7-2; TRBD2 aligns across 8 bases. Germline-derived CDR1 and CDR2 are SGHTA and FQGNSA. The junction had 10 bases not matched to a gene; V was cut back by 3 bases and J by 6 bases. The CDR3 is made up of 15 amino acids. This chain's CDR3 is CASSFQSGGGGEQYF. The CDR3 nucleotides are TGTGCCAGCAGCTTCCAGAGCGGGGGAGGTGGCGAGCAGTACTTC.

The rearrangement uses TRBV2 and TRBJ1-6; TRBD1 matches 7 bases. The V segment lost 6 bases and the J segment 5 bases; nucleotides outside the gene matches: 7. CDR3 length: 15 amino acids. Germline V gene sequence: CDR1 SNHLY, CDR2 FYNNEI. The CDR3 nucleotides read TGTGCCAGCAGCCCGACAGGGACGGATAATTCACCCCTCCACTTT. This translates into CASSPTGTDNSPLHF.

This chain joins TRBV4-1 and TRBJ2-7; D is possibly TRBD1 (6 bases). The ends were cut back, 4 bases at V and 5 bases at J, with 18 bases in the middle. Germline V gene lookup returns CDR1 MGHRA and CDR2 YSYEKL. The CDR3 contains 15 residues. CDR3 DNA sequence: TGCGCCAGCAGCCCCACAGGGAGTGGTTGGAACGAGCAGTACTTC. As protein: CASSPTGSGWNEQYF.

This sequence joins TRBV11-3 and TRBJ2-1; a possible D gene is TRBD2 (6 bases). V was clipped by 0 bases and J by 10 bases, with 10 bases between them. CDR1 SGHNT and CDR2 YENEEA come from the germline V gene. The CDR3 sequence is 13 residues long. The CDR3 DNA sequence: TGTGCCAGCAGCTTAGATTCGGCGGGAGAGCAGTTCTTC. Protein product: CASSLDSAGEQFF.

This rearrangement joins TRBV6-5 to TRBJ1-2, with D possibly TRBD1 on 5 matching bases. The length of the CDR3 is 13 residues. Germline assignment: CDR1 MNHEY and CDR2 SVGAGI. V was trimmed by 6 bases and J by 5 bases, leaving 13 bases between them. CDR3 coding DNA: TGTGCCAGCAGCGTCCAGGGTCGTTATGGCTACACCTTC. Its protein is CASSVQGRYGYTF.

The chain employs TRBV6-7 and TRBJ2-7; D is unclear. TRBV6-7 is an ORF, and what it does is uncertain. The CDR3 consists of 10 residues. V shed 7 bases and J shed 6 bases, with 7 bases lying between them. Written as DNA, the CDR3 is TGTGCCAGCACAGTCCGCGAGCAGTACTTC. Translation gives CASTVREQYF.

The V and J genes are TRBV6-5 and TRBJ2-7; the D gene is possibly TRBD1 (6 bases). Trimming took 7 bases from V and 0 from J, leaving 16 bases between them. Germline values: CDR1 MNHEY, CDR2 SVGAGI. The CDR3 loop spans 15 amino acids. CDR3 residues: CASTEQGSGSYEQYF. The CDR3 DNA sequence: TGTGCCAGCACCGAACAGGGTAGTGGCTCCTACGAGCAGTACTTC.

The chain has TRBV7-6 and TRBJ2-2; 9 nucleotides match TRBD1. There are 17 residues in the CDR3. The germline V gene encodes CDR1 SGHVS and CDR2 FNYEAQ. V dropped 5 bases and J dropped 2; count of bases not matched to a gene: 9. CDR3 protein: CASSPVGQGTNTGELFF. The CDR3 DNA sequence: TGTGCCAGCAGCCCTGTAGGACAGGGGACAAACACCGGGGAGCTGTTTTTT.

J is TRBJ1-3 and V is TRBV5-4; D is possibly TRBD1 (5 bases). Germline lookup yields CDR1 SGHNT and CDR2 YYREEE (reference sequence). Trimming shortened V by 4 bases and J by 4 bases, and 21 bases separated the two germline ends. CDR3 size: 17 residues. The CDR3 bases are TGTGCCAGCAGCCCGGGGGGTCAGGGCGCGTCCGGAAACACCATATATTTT. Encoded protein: CASSPGGQGASGNTIYF.

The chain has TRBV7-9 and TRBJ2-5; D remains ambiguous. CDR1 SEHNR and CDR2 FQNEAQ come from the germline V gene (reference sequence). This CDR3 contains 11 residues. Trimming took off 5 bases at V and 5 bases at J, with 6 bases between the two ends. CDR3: CASSQHETQYF. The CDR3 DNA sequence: TGTGCCAGCAGCCAACATGAGACCCAGTACTTC.

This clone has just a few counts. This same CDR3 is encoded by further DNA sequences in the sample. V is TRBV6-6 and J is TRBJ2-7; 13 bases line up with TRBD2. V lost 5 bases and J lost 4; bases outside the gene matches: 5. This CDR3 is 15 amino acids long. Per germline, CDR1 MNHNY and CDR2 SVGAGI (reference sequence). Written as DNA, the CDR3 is TGTGCCAGCAGTCGGGGGACTAGCGGGGTTTACGAGCAGTACTTC. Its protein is CASSRGTSGVYEQYF.

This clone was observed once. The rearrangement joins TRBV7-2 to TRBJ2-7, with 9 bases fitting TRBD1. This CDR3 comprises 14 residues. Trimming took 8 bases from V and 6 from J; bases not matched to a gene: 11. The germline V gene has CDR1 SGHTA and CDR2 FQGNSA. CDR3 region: CASQRGQGYGEQYF. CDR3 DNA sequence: TGTGCCAGCCAACGGGGACAGGGATACGGCGAGCAGTACTTC.

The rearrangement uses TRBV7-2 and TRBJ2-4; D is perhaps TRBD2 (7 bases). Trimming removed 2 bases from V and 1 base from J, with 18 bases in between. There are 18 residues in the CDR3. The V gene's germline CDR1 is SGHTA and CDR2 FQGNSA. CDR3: CASSLRGRAGAAKNIQYF. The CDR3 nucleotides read TGTGCCAGCAGCTTAAGGGGTAGGGCGGGGGCTGCCAAAAACATTCAGTACTTC.

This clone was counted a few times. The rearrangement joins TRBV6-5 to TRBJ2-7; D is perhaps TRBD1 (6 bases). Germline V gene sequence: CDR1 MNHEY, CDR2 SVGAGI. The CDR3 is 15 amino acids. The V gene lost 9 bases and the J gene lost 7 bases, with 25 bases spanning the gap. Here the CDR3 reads CASHSLGLSRGEQYF. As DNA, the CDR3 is TGTGCCAGTCACTCTTTAGGACTGTCGAGGGGGGAGCAGTACTTC.

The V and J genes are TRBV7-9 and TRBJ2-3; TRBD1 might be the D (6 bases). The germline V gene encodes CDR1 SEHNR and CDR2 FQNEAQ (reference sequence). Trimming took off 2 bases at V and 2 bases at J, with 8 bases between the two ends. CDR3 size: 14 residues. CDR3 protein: CASSLLGHTDTQYF. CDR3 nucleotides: TGTGCCAGCAGCTTACTGGGACACACAGATACGCAGTATTTT. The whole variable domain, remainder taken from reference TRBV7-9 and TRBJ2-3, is DTGVSQNPRHKITKRGQNVTFRCDPISEHNRLYWYRQTLGQGPEFLTYFQNEAQLEKSRLLSDRFSAERPKGSFSTLEIQRTEQGDSAMYLCASSLLGHTDTQYFGPGTRLTVL.

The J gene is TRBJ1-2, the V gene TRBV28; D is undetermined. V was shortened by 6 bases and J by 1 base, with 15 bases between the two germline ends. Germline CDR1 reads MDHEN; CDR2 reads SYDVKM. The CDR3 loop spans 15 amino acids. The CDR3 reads CASSRRIQVNYGYTF. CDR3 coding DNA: TGTGCCAGCAGCCGTAGGATCCAGGTTAACTATGGCTACACCTTC.